The clone carrying this T cell receptor (beta chain) was recorded a few times. Its antigen remains unknown. This specimen comes from a study of T-cell memory formation after mild COVID-19. Whole-study context: TCR clustering was largely donor specific.

Per germline, CDR1 SGHRS and CDR2 YFSETQ. This CDR3 is built from 16 residues. Trimming took 0 bases from V and 3 from J, leaving 14 bases between them. General study points: There was a balanced CD4/CD8 profile in clones contracting day 15 to 85, and later expanders leaned CD4+.

Constant-segment primers were used for 5'RACE, and the resulting TCR alpha and TCR beta cDNA libraries carried sample barcodes and UMIs. Each CDR3 protein is one row after TCRdb ran MiXCR on the 5' RACE reads. The sample yields roughly 450,000 distinct CDR3 sequences, roughly 17% seen once. The clonotype originates from a man aged 18-30 years who had mild COVID-19 (a few samples of this study predate the infection). Cell type and time point are not known. V gene TRBV5-1 combines with J gene TRBJ2-3; D is unresolved. Material: PBMCs or a T cell subset sorted from them (not recorded which). CDR3 protein: CASSLAWRLETDTQYF. In nucleotides, the CDR3 is TGCGCCAGCAGCTTGGCGTGGCGACTGGAAACAGATACGCAGTATTTT.